The TCR beta chain described here comes from a study of blood T cell repertoires in COVID-19. Germline V gene lookup returns CDR1 SGDLS and CDR2 YYNGEE. V lost 7 bases to trimming and J lost 0 bases, with 13 bases between them. The CDR3 has 14 residues. Clones were read by immunoSEQ multiplex PCR, and TCRdb kept only the in-frame ones, dropping some. The sample holds tens of thousands of clones, 89% seen once. The chain is built from TRBV9 and TRBJ1-1, with unresolved D. The sample consisted of peripheral blood. The TCR sequence derives from a man in his sixties or seventies with active or convalescent COVID-19. The CDR3 region is CASGERRMNTEAFF. The CDR3 region has the DNA TGTGCCAGCGGCGAGAGGAGAATGAACACTGAAGCTTTCTTT.